A selection of T cell receptor beta chains follows, all from one sample in a study of blood T cell repertoires in COVID-19. TCRdb's table, derived via immunoSEQ multiplex PCR, lists solely in-frame clones and lacks some. The sample yields under 150,000 clones, roughly 84% seen once. The sequencing sample was made of PBMCs or T cells enriched from blood (not recorded which). These receptors originate from a man aged 50 or older in a cohort exposed to, infected with or recovered from COVID-19 (not recorded which). Both conserved end residues are part of each CDR3. The D gene is left open where the match is weak. Not every row has a clone size; where given, it reads once, few, many or a size class.

v_gene: TRBV29-1
d_gene: NA
j_gene: TRBJ1-1
abundance: NA
CDR3nt: TGCAGCGTTGTGGTGGCCACTGAAGCTTTCTTT
CDR3aa: CSVVVATEAFF

v_gene: TRBV24-1
d_gene: TRBD1
j_gene: TRBJ2-3
abundance: NA
CDR3nt: TGTGCCACCAGTGGCCCGGGACAGCACTCAGATACGCAGTATTTT
CDR3aa: CATSGPGQHSDTQYF

v_gene: TRBV5-1
d_gene: TRBD2
j_gene: TRBJ2-3
abundance: NA
CDR3nt: TGCGCCAGCAGCGTACGACTAGCTGGGACAGATACGCAGTATTTT
CDR3aa: CASSVRLAGTDTQYF

v_gene: TRBV7-8
d_gene: NA
j_gene: TRBJ2-5
abundance: NA
CDR3nt: TGTGCCAGCAGCTTAGGGGCAGCAGAGACCCAGTACTTC
CDR3aa: CASSLGAAETQYF

v_gene: TRBV27
d_gene: TRBD1
j_gene: TRBJ1-4
abundance: once
CDR3nt: TGTGCCAGCAGTAGAGGGTACAGGGGTAATGAAAAACTGTTTTTT
CDR3aa: CASSRGYRGNEKLFF

v_gene: TRBV11-2
d_gene: TRBD1
j_gene: TRBJ1-2
abundance: NA
CDR3nt: TGTGCCAGCAGCCTTCGACAGGGTTGGCACTATGGCTACACCTTC
CDR3aa: CASSLRQGWHYGYTF

v_gene: TRBV29-1
d_gene: TRBD1
j_gene: TRBJ1-1
abundance: NA
CDR3nt: TGCAGCGTTGTAAGGGGGCGGAACACTGAAGCTTTCTTT
CDR3aa: CSVVRGRNTEAFF

v_gene: TRBV6-5
d_gene: TRBD1
j_gene: TRBJ1-2
abundance: NA
CDR3nt: TGTGCCAGCAGAAGACAGGGCGGGTTGAACTATGGCTACACCTTC
CDR3aa: CASRRQGGLNYGYTF

v_gene: TRBV10-3
d_gene: TRBD1
j_gene: TRBJ1-4
abundance: NA
CDR3nt: TGTGCCACCGGACAGGGCGGGAGGGAACTGTTTTTT
CDR3aa: CATGQGGRELFF

v_gene: TRBV14
d_gene: NA
j_gene: TRBJ1-2
abundance: once
CDR3nt: TGTGCCAGCAGCCAAGGTGTAGGGGTCTATGGCTACACCTTC
CDR3aa: CASSQGVGVYGYTF

v_gene: TRBV6-5
d_gene: NA
j_gene: TRBJ1-2
abundance: NA
CDR3nt: TGTGCCAGCAGCGGGCAGGGCTATGGCTACACCTTC
CDR3aa: CASSGQGYGYTF

v_gene: TRBV4-1
d_gene: NA
j_gene: TRBJ1-1
abundance: NA
CDR3nt: TGCGCCAGCAGCCAAGAAGGCGGCTCGAACACTGAAGCTTTCTTT
CDR3aa: CASSQEGGSNTEAFF

v_gene: TRBV7-9
d_gene: NA
j_gene: TRBJ2-7
abundance: NA
CDR3nt: TGTGCCAGCAGCTTAGCGGTAGACTACGAGCAGTACTTC
CDR3aa: CASSLAVDYEQYF

v_gene: TRBV11-3
d_gene: TRBD1
j_gene: TRBJ2-1
abundance: NA
CDR3nt: TGTGCCAGCAGCTTGCAGGGGGCTGAGCAGTTCTTC
CDR3aa: CASSLQGAEQFF

v_gene: TRBV9
d_gene: NA
j_gene: TRBJ1-6
abundance: NA
CDR3nt: TGTGCCAGCAGCGGAAGAGATTTGGTATGGAGTTCACCCCTCCACTTT
CDR3aa: CASSGRDLVWSSPLHF

v_gene: TRBV6-2/TRBV6-3
d_gene: NA
j_gene: TRBJ2-2
abundance: NA
CDR3nt: TGTGCCAGCAGTTACTCGAAACAGGGGAACACCGGGGAGCTGTTTTTT
CDR3aa: CASSYSKQGNTGELFF

v_gene: TRBV27
d_gene: TRBD1
j_gene: TRBJ1-2
abundance: NA
CDR3nt: TGTGCCAGCAGTCCGTACGACAGGGGGGTGGGCTACACCTTC
CDR3aa: CASSPYDRGVGYTF

v_gene: TRBV19
d_gene: NA
j_gene: TRBJ1-5
abundance: NA
CDR3nt: TGTGCCAGTAGCCCCGCCCACAGACATAGCAATCAGCCCCAGCATTTT
CDR3aa: CASSPAHRHSNQPQHF

v_gene: TRBV7-9
d_gene: TRBD1
j_gene: TRBJ1-2
abundance: NA
CDR3nt: TGTGCCAGCAGCTTATTACATACGGGACAGTCAAACTATGGCTACACCTTC
CDR3aa: CASSLLHTGQSNYGYTF

v_gene: TRBV5-4
d_gene: NA
j_gene: TRBJ1-1
abundance: NA
CDR3nt: TGTGCCAGCAGCTTTGGCGGGGCGAACACTGAAGCTTTCTTT
CDR3aa: CASSFGGANTEAFF

v_gene: TRBV5-1
d_gene: NA
j_gene: TRBJ2-3
abundance: NA
CDR3nt: TGCGCCAGCAGCTTTACTAGCCCAGATACGCAGTATTTT
CDR3aa: CASSFTSPDTQYF

v_gene: TRBV3-1/TRBV3-2
d_gene: NA
j_gene: TRBJ2-7
abundance: NA
CDR3nt: TGTGCCAGCAGCCGGGGGCCGGACTACGAGCAGTACTTC
CDR3aa: CASSRGPDYEQYF

v_gene: TRBV7-9
d_gene: TRBD2
j_gene: TRBJ2-1
abundance: NA
CDR3nt: TGTGCCAGCAGCTCCTTAGCGGGCCCCTACAATGAGCAGTTCTTC
CDR3aa: CASSSLAGPYNEQFF

v_gene: TRBV4-3
d_gene: TRBD2
j_gene: TRBJ2-2
abundance: NA
CDR3nt: TGCGCCAGCAGCCAAAAGAGCGGGGGGGCCAGCGCAGGGGAGCTGTTTTTT
CDR3aa: CASSQKSGGASAGELFF

v_gene: TRBV19
d_gene: TRBD1
j_gene: TRBJ1-2
abundance: few
CDR3nt: TGTGCCAGTAGTTCCGGACAGGGCCAGTATGGCTACACCTTC
CDR3aa: CASSSGQGQYGYTF

v_gene: TRBV19
d_gene: TRBD2
j_gene: TRBJ2-4
abundance: NA
CDR3nt: TGTGCCACCGAGACTAGCGGGAGAAAGTCAGCCAAAAACATTCAGTACTTC
CDR3aa: CATETSGRKSAKNIQYF

v_gene: TRBV6-5
d_gene: NA
j_gene: TRBJ2-6
abundance: once
CDR3nt: TGTGCCAGCAGTACATTCTCTGGGGCCAACGTCCTGACTTTC
CDR3aa: CASSTFSGANVLTF

v_gene: TRBV19
d_gene: NA
j_gene: TRBJ2-7
abundance: NA
CDR3nt: TGTGCCAGTAGTATAGCCCGTTCCTCCTACGAGCAGTACTTC
CDR3aa: CASSIARSSYEQYF

v_gene: TRBV30
d_gene: NA
j_gene: TRBJ1-6
abundance: NA
CDR3nt: TGTGCCTGGAGTGTGGGACTTTCACCCCTCCACTTT
CDR3aa: CAWSVGLSPLHF

v_gene: TRBV6-5
d_gene: NA
j_gene: TRBJ2-7
abundance: NA
CDR3nt: TGTGCCAGCAAAGCTCAGGGGCCTCTGGAGCAGTACTTC
CDR3aa: CASKAQGPLEQYF

v_gene: TRBV7-2
d_gene: NA
j_gene: TRBJ2-3
abundance: NA
CDR3nt: TGTGCCAGCAGCCCACAGACTAGTCTTAGCACAGATACGCAGTATTTT
CDR3aa: CASSPQTSLSTDTQYF

v_gene: TRBV5-1
d_gene: TRBD2
j_gene: TRBJ2-1
abundance: few
CDR3nt: TGCGCCAGCGGGGTAGGACTAGTTGGCTATGAGCAGTTCTTC
CDR3aa: CASGVGLVGYEQFF

v_gene: TRBV3-1/TRBV3-2
d_gene: NA
j_gene: TRBJ2-2
abundance: NA
CDR3nt: TGTGCCAGCACCCCGCGGGACACCGGGGAGCTGTTTTTT
CDR3aa: CASTPRDTGELFF

v_gene: TRBV29-1
d_gene: TRBD1
j_gene: TRBJ2-7
abundance: NA
CDR3nt: TGCAGCGCCTGGGGACAGCCGCCTTACGAGCAGTACTTC
CDR3aa: CSAWGQPPYEQYF

v_gene: TRBV7-6
d_gene: NA
j_gene: TRBJ1-2
abundance: NA
CDR3nt: TGTGCCAGCAGCCTCGACAGAATACCCTTTAGTGGCTACACCTTC
CDR3aa: CASSLDRIPFSGYTF

v_gene: TRBV6-2/TRBV6-3
d_gene: NA
j_gene: TRBJ2-1
abundance: NA
CDR3nt: TGTGCCAGCAGTTCAGGGGTCCCCTACAATGAGCAGTTCTTC
CDR3aa: CASSSGVPYNEQFF

v_gene: TRBV18
d_gene: NA
j_gene: TRBJ1-5
abundance: once
CDR3nt: TGTGCCAGCTCACGGTCGGAGAATCAGCCCCAGCATTTT
CDR3aa: CASSRSENQPQHF

v_gene: TRBV4-2
d_gene: TRBD2
j_gene: TRBJ2-2
abundance: NA
CDR3nt: TGTGCCAGCAGCCTACAGACTAGCGGGGGTGTAAGGGAGCTGTTTTTT
CDR3aa: CASSLQTSGGVRELFF

v_gene: TRBV18
d_gene: NA
j_gene: TRBJ1-5
abundance: NA
CDR3nt: TGTGCCAGCTCACCAGCGGGAATGGATCAGCCCCAGCATTTT
CDR3aa: CASSPAGMDQPQHF

v_gene: TRBV4-1
d_gene: NA
j_gene: TRBJ1-5
abundance: once
CDR3nt: TGCGCCAGCAGCCCTGGCGGACAGCTCCTAAATCATCCCCAGCATTTT
CDR3aa: CASSPGGQLLNHPQHF

v_gene: TRBV10-3
d_gene: TRBD1
j_gene: TRBJ1-3
abundance: NA
CDR3nt: TGTGCCATCAGTGCGGACAGGGGCTCTGGAAACACCATATATTTT
CDR3aa: CAISADRGSGNTIYF

v_gene: TRBV6-5
d_gene: TRBD1
j_gene: TRBJ1-1
abundance: NA
CDR3nt: TGTGCCAGCAGTCCCTGGACAGGGAGGACTGAAGCTTTCTTT
CDR3aa: CASSPWTGRTEAFF

v_gene: TRBV7-9
d_gene: TRBD1
j_gene: TRBJ1-2
abundance: few
CDR3nt: TGTGCCAGCAGCCTCCAGGGGGCGAGTGGCTACACCTTC
CDR3aa: CASSLQGASGYTF

v_gene: TRBV30
d_gene: NA
j_gene: TRBJ2-3
abundance: NA
CDR3nt: TGTGCCTGGAGTGGGGGGAGCGGGCGGGAATACACAGATACGCAGTATTTT
CDR3aa: CAWSGGSGREYTDTQYF

v_gene: TRBV30
d_gene: NA
j_gene: TRBJ2-1
abundance: NA
CDR3nt: TGTGCCTGGAGCGGAAGCCAGACACCGGGGTACCCCTACAATGAGCAGTTCTTC
CDR3aa: CAWSGSQTPGYPYNEQFF

v_gene: TRBV3-1/TRBV3-2
d_gene: TRBD2
j_gene: TRBJ2-1
abundance: NA
CDR3nt: TGTGCCAGCAGCCCTAGCGGGGGATCCCCCGCCAAGCAGTTCTTC
CDR3aa: CASSPSGGSPAKQFF

v_gene: TRBV11-2
d_gene: NA
j_gene: TRBJ2-7
abundance: NA
CDR3nt: TGTGCCAGCAGCTTAGGTAGTCACGAGCAGTACTTC
CDR3aa: CASSLGSHEQYF

v_gene: TRBV24-1
d_gene: NA
j_gene: TRBJ2-3
abundance: NA
CDR3nt: TGTGCCACCAGTGCTAGTCGATCGGCAGATACGCAGTATTTT
CDR3aa: CATSASRSADTQYF

v_gene: TRBV27
d_gene: TRBD1
j_gene: TRBJ1-1
abundance: NA
CDR3nt: TGTGCCAGCAGCCCGGACAGGCGGAACACTGAAGCTTTCTTT
CDR3aa: CASSPDRRNTEAFF

v_gene: TRBV5-1
d_gene: NA
j_gene: TRBJ1-1
abundance: once
CDR3nt: TGCGCCAGCAGCTTGGAAGGGGCTGAAGCTTTCTTT
CDR3aa: CASSLEGAEAFF

v_gene: TRBV19
d_gene: NA
j_gene: TRBJ2-7
abundance: NA
CDR3nt: TGTGCCAGTAGTATTTTCCCCCAGGGCTACGAGCAGTACTTC
CDR3aa: CASSIFPQGYEQYF

v_gene: TRBV10-3
d_gene: TRBD1
j_gene: TRBJ1-1
abundance: NA
CDR3nt: TGTGCCATCAGTGAGTCGCGGGGACAGGTAAAGGGCTGGGCTTTCTTT
CDR3aa: CAISESRGQVKGWAFF